The 25 T cell receptor beta chains presented below share a single source sample, sequenced in a study of shared clonotypes between healthy human individuals. Data came from immunoSEQ multiplex PCR; TCRdb stores just in-frame clones and leaves some out. The sample lists around 2.1 million clones, more than 85% seen once, with more than 1.5% in the top ten. It was CD45RO-negative cells, positively selected for CCR7, that made up naive CD8 cells, with terminally differentiated effector memory CD45RA+ cells excluded. Sample: naive CD8+ T cells from PBMCs. These receptors all come from a man between 18 and 35 years old in good health. Some clones in this sample may be carry-over from other donors' samples.

This sequence joins TRBV9 and TRBJ2-7; D is perhaps TRBD2 (5 bases). The CDR3 spans 16 residues. Trimming removed 0 bases at V and 5 bases at J, with 18 bases between. The germline V gene encodes CDR1 SGDLS and CDR2 YYNGEE. The CDR3 reads CASSVGGGGVYHEQYF. CDR3 DNA sequence: TGTGCCAGCAGCGTAGGTGGAGGCGGCGTCTACCACGAGCAGTACTTC.

J is TRBJ2-2 and V is TRBV6-1, with D uncertain. CDR1 and CDR2 (germline): MNHNS, SASEGT. Trimming pared 4 bases from V and 7 bases from J, leaving 10 bases between. CDR3 size: 13 residues. The CDR3 DNA sequence: TGTGCCAGCAGTGTGGGCTTAAACGGGGAGCTGTTTTTT. Amino acids: CASSVGLNGELFF.

The V call is TRBV2, the J call TRBJ2-3; 8 nucleotides match TRBD1. CDR3 length: 15 amino acids. V lost 6 bases to trimming and J lost 10 bases; unmatched junction nucleotides: 15. Per germline, CDR1 SNHLY and CDR2 FYNNEI. CDR3 sequence (DNA): TGTGCCAGCAGACTAAGGACAGGGCGCAAGGTTGCGCAGTATTTT. Its translation: CASRLRTGRKVAQYF.

The chain couples TRBV14 to TRBJ2-1; weak D call: TRBD1 (5 bases). The CDR3 contains 12 residues. V was shortened by 4 bases and J by 10 bases, with 11 bases between the two germline ends. Germline lookup yields CDR1 SGHDN and CDR2 FVKESK. The DNA for the CDR3 is TGTGCCAGCAGCCCCCAGGGTTGGGAGCAGTTCTTC. As protein: CASSPQGWEQFF.

The rearrangement links TRBV6-1 to TRBJ2-7; D remains ambiguous. Germline values: CDR1 MNHNS, CDR2 SASEGT. The V end lost 2 bases, the J end lost 0 bases, and 11 bases lay between the germline ends. This CDR3 contains 15 residues. The CDR3 reads CASSELRFSSYEQYF. As DNA, the CDR3 is TGTGCCAGCAGTGAATTGCGGTTTAGCTCCTACGAGCAGTACTTC.

The V and J genes are TRBV6-1 and TRBJ2-5; 7 bases are a match to TRBD2. The CDR3 spans 15 residues. CDR1 and CDR2 from the germline V gene are MNHNS and SASEGT. The V segment lost 6 bases and the J segment 5 bases; nucleotides outside the gene matches: 12. CDR3 DNA: TGTGCCAGCAGGCAGCGGGACTCCTCGGTGGAGACCCAGTACTTC. Encoded protein: CASRQRDSSVETQYF.

CDR3 DNA sequence: TGTGCCAGCAGTCCAGGGATAATGGGAACTGAAGCTTTCTTT. Translation: CASSPGIMGTEAFF. V gene TRBV27 combines with J gene TRBJ1-1; a possible D gene is TRBD1 (5 bases). Germline V gene data show CDR1 as MNHEY and CDR2 as SMNVEV (reference sequence). CDR3 length: 14 residues. V was pared by 5 bases and J by 5 bases, with 15 bases between.

The rearrangement uses TRBV27 and TRBJ2-7; TRBD1 matches at 8 bases. J lost 6 bases, V lost 5 bases, and 12 bases had no gene match. CDR1 MNHEY and CDR2 SMNVEV come from the germline V gene (reference sequence). The CDR3 sequence is 15 residues long. The CDR3 region is CASSPDTGGRGEQYF. For the CDR3, the DNA is TGTGCCAGCAGTCCGGATACAGGGGGACGGGGCGAGCAGTACTTC.

The chain couples TRBV7-9 to TRBJ1-2; D is ambiguous. Germline lookup yields CDR1 SEHNR and CDR2 FQNEAQ (reference sequence). The CDR3 loop spans 13 amino acids. V was pared by 5 bases and J by 6 bases, with 13 bases between. CDR3 nucleotide sequence: TGTGCCAGCAGCACCCCGACGGAGAATGGCTACACCTTC. This encodes CASSTPTENGYTF.

The chain uses TRBV7-9 and TRBJ2-1; 7 nucleotides line up with TRBD1. The germline CDR1 and CDR2 sequences are SEHNR and FQNEAQ (reference sequence). The CDR3 length is 13 residues. The J segment lost 8 bases and the V segment lost 2 bases, leaving 3 bases of the junction unmatched. Here the CDR3 reads CASSLRGQYEQFF. Written as DNA, the CDR3 is TGTGCCAGCAGCTTAAGGGGACAGTATGAGCAGTTCTTC.

This clone was found a few times. This chain connects TRBV19 to TRBJ2-2, with 8 bases lining up with TRBD1. The CDR3 is 17 residues long. Unmatched junction bases numbered 6, after V lost 0 bases and J lost 3 bases. In germline, CDR1 is LNHDA, CDR2 SQIVND (reference sequence). The chain's CDR3 is CASSIEPDREDTGELFF. CDR3 nucleotides: TGTGCCAGTAGTATAGAGCCGGACAGGGAAGACACCGGGGAGCTGTTTTTT. Full variable domain (remainder filled in from reference TRBV19 and TRBJ2-2): DGGITQSPKYLFRKEGQNVTLSCEQNLNHDAMYWYRQDPGQGLRLIYYSQIVNDFQKGDIAEGYSVSREKKESFPLTVTSAQKNPTAFYLCASSIEPDREDTGELFFGEGSRLTVL.

The V and J genes are TRBV4-1 and TRBJ2-2; 8 positions agree with TRBD1. Trimming took 3 bases from V and 4 from J; bases not matched to a gene: 1. CDR1 MGHRA and CDR2 YSYEKL come from the germline V gene. The CDR3 consists of 14 residues. The CDR3 nucleotides are TGCGCCAGCAGCCACGGACAGGGCACCGGGGAGCTGTTTTTT. This encodes CASSHGQGTGELFF.

Written as DNA, the CDR3 is TGTGCCAGCAGCGTTAGTCCCAGGACTAGCGGGAGGGCCTACAATGAGCAGTTCTTC. Translation: CASSVSPRTSGRAYNEQFF. The chain couples TRBV9 to TRBJ2-1; 15 bases map to TRBD2. Germline assignment: CDR1 SGDLS and CDR2 YYNGEE. J was trimmed by 2 bases and V by 2 bases; bases with no gene match: 8. The CDR3 length is 19 residues.

V and J are TRBV28 and TRBJ2-3; unclear D gene. V was clipped by 5 bases and J by 4 bases, with 22 bases between them. The CDR3 is made up of 17 amino acids. Germline CDR1 is MDHEN and CDR2 is SYDVKM. CDR3 DNA sequence: TGTGCCAGCAGTCCCTCTAACCAGGTTCTGCTAGCAGATACGCAGTATTTT. Translating gives CASSPSNQVLLADTQYF.

The genes are TRBV27 and TRBJ2-1; TRBD2 agrees at 13 bases. CDR1 MNHEY and CDR2 SMNVEV come from the germline V gene (reference sequence). CDR3 length: 17 amino acids. The trim removed 6 bases at V and 7 bases at J, leaving 12 bases unmatched. In nucleotides, the CDR3 is TGTGCCAGCAGCCACCTCTATGAGACTAGCGGGAGGAATGAGCAGTTCTTC. Amino acid sequence: CASSHLYETSGRNEQFF.

This chain uses TRBV5-1 with TRBJ2-1; D gene ambiguous. CDR1 and CDR2 from the germline V gene are SGHRS and YFSETQ. The CDR3 is made up of 16 amino acids. V gave up 4 bases and J gave up 0 bases, with 14 bases separating them. CDR3 residues: CASSVPKVDSYNEQFF. CDR3 in DNA: TGCGCCAGCAGCGTACCTAAGGTAGACTCCTACAATGAGCAGTTCTTC.

The chain carries TRBV2 and TRBJ1-2; D is unresolved. V was shortened by 5 bases and J by 8 bases, with 21 bases between the two germline ends. This CDR3 comprises 15 residues. Germline values: CDR1 SNHLY, CDR2 FYNNEI. CDR3 loop: CASSYKSYGPWGYTF. The CDR3 DNA reads TGTGCCAGCAGTTACAAGTCATACGGCCCTTGGGGCTACACCTTC. The whole variable domain, filled in from reference TRBV2 and TRBJ1-2, reads EPEVTQTPSHQVTQMGQEVILRCVPISNHLYFYWYRQILGQKVEFLVSFYNNEISEKSEIFDDQFSVERPDGSNFTLKIRSTKLEDSAMYFCASSYKSYGPWGYTFGSGTRLTVV.

This CDR3 reads CASQSSGNNYGYTF. The CDR3 coding sequence is TGTGCCAGCCAATCATCGGGCAACAACTATGGCTACACCTTC. The rearrangement links TRBV27 to TRBJ1-2; D uncertain. This CDR3 contains 14 residues. Between the trimmed V and J ends, which lost 8 bases and 2 bases, there was a span of 15 bases. Looked up from germline, CDR1 is MNHEY and CDR2 is SMNVEV (reference sequence).

This chain uses TRBV5-4 with TRBJ2-1; D is unclear. The V gene lost 5 bases and the J gene lost 2 bases, with 14 bases spanning the gap. The length of the CDR3 is 15 residues. Germline lookup yields CDR1 SGHNT and CDR2 YYREEE (reference sequence). The CDR3 protein is CASSFGQSAYNEQFF. In nucleotides, the CDR3 is TGTGCCAGCAGTTTTGGCCAGTCAGCCTACAATGAGCAGTTCTTC.

The chain carries TRBV5-4 and TRBJ2-7, with unresolved D. Trimming stripped 0 bases from V and 10 bases from J, with 14 bases between. CDR3 length equals 13 residues. The germline V gene has CDR1 SGHNT and CDR2 YYREEE (reference sequence). In DNA, the CDR3 is TGTGCCAGCAGCTTGGCCCTGGATTTAGGTCAGTACTTC. Its protein product is CASSLALDLGQYF.

The chain couples TRBV9 to TRBJ2-2, with a possible D match to TRBD2 (6 bases). Germline lookup yields CDR1 SGDLS and CDR2 YYNGEE. This CDR3 region has 15 residues. V was cut by 2 bases and J by 3 bases, with 11 bases left in between. This CDR3 is CASSVGSGHTGELFF. Here the CDR3 DNA reads TGTGCCAGCAGCGTGGGTAGCGGACACACCGGGGAGCTGTTTTTT.

This clone was detected only a few times. This rearrangement joins TRBV21-1 to TRBJ2-7; the tabulated D call, TRBD2, remains unverified against the DNA. TRBV21-1 is classified as a pseudogene. The CDR3 is made up of 13 amino acids. The CDR3 loop is CASSIREGVEQYF. The CDR3 DNA reads as TGTGCCAGCAGCATTAGGGAGGGGGTCGAGCAGTACTTC.

The chain carries TRBV9 and TRBJ2-3; 12 nucleotides line up with TRBD2. This CDR3 contains 16 residues. Germline lookup yields CDR1 SGDLS and CDR2 YYNGEE. Trimming cost V 1 base and J 4 bases; bases outside gene matches: 4. CDR3 nucleotide sequence: TGTGCCAGCAGCGTATTGACTAGCGGGAGTCCAGATACGCAGTATTTT. Encoded protein: CASSVLTSGSPDTQYF.

Points on this clone: The identical CDR3 is also encoded by other nucleotide sequences in the sample. The chain joins TRBV2 to TRBJ1-3; unclear D gene. Per the germline V gene, CDR1 is SNHLY and CDR2 is FYNNEI. The V gene lost 1 base and the J gene lost 0 bases, with 7 bases spanning the gap. This CDR3 spans 15 amino acids. CDR3 coding DNA: TGTGCCAGCAGTGAAGGTACAGCCTCTGGAAACACCATATATTTT. It specifies CASSEGTASGNTIYF.

The CDR3 DNA reads as TGTGCCAGCAGCCAAGCCTACAGGGTACCCTACAATGAGCAGTTCTTC. Its translation: CASSQAYRVPYNEQFF. The chain combines TRBV4-2 with TRBJ2-1; maybe TRBD1 (6 bases). Germline V gene data show CDR1 as LGHNA and CDR2 as YNFKEQ. The CDR3 runs to 16 residues. V was pared by 1 base and J by 2 bases, with 12 bases between.